The TCR beta chain described here comes from a study of vaccination effects on CD4 cells after COVID-19. Sequencing used immunoSEQ multiplex PCR; TCRdb keeps in-frame clones, though not all of them. The table includes fewer than 55,000 clones, about four fifths detected once. Study-wide results and limits: After vaccination of healthy people, only 1 of 255 vaccine-induced clones cross-reacted with common cold coronaviruses.

With the ViraFEST assay, the study expanded antigen-specific CD4+ T cells using viral peptide pools, then sequenced them. It was after approximately 11 days of culture that CD4+ T cells were isolated. People in the vaccine group had not been infected with SARS-CoV-2 before, and their nucleocapsid antibodies were negative. As concerns this clone: Its antigen is not known.

The specimen comprised CD4+ T cells from PBMCs cultured with HCoV-OC43 spike peptides, sampled before COVID-19 vaccination. Subset specified: HCoV-OC43 spike overlapping peptide pool stimulation. This TCR came from a human donor who received a COVID-19 vaccine.

This CDR3 reads CASSFNRGYSPLHF. In DNA, the CDR3 is TGCGCCAGCAGCTTTAACAGGGGATATTCACCCCTCCACTTT. This rearrangement joins TRBV5-1 to TRBJ1-6; TRBD1 agrees at 7 bases. The CDR3 has 14 residues. Germline loops: CDR1 SGHRS, CDR2 YFSETQ. V trimming: 2 bases; J trimming: 8 bases; junction bases outside the gene matches: 4. Supplemented by reference TRBV5-1 and TRBJ1-6, the full variable domain reads KAGVTQTPRYLIKTRGQQVTLSCSPISGHRSVSWYQQTPGQGLQFLFEYFSETQRNKGNFPGRFSGRQFSNSRSEMNVSTLELGDSALYLCASSFNRGYSPLHFGNGTRLTVT.